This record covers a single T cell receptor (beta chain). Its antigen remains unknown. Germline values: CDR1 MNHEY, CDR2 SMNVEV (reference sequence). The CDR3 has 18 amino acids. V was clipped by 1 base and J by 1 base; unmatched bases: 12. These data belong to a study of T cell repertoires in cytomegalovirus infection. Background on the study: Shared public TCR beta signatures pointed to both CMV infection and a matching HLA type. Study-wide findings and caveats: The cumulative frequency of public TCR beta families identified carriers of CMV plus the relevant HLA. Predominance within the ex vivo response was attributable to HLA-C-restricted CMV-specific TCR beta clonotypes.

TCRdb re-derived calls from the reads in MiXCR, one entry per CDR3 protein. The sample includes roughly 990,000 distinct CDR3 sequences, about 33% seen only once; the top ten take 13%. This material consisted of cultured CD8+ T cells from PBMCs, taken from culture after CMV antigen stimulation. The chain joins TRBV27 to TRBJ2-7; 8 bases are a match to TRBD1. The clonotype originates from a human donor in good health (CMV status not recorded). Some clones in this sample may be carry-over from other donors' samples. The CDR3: CASSLLWQGANRSYEQYF. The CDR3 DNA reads TGTGCCAGCAGTTTATTGTGGCAGGGGGCTAATCGGTCCTACGAGCAGTACTTC.